The text below deals with one TCR beta chain. What antigen it recognizes has not been identified. It has no much larger one-base neighbor in the sample; base qualities were not kept. To prepare the library, the immunoSEQ multiplex PCR assay was applied. The source is immuneACCESS, and TCRdb retained only in-frame sequences with V and J called. Part of the clones is not carried over; for the studies checked, unresolved V genes explain less than half of this, and the remainder is unexplained. The sample data list about 110,000 clones, and 81% of these were observed just once. 3.3% of the sample lies in the top ten. The sample originates from a study of radiotherapy plus CTLA-4 blockade in lung cancer (dated by TCRdb to 2016 to 2019). For the wider study: Among enrolled patients, 15% to 20% had an objective response and 31% reached disease control.

V gives up 5 bases and J gives up 4 bases, and the segment between their germline ends measures 21 bases. The CDR3 runs 16 amino acids, cysteine and phenylalanine included. Just the 48-base CDR3 DNA is kept, in frame starting at base 1. The CDR1 and CDR2 encoded by the germline V gene are SGHTA and FQGNSA. Focal radiation therapy combined with CTLA-4 blockade (ipilimumab) was tested in patients with chemo-refractory metastatic non-small-cell lung cancer. The full study reports these points: The strongest predictors of response were reported to be early dynamic shifts in blood T cell clones along with a rise in serum interferon-beta following radiation. TCR clones derived from tumors expanded in peripheral blood after treatment with radiotherapy and ipilimumab.

The V and J genes are TRBV7-2 and TRBJ2-7; the D assignment is uncertain and may be TRBD1 or TRBD2, with 5 bases supporting each. Sequenced here: peripheral blood, sampled from a patient treated with radiotherapy plus ipilimumab. This TCR came from a human donor with non-small cell lung cancer that progressed on radiotherapy plus ipilimumab. Some clones in this sample may be carry-over from other donors' samples. Here the CDR3 is given as CASSPRQGPKAYEQYF. The DNA is as follows: TGTGCCAGCAGCCCCCGGCAGGGACCCAAAGCTTACGAGCAGTACTTC. The reference TRBV7-2 and TRBJ2-7 proteins fill in what lies around the CDR3, so the full variable domain reads GAGVSQSPSNKVTEKGKDVELRCDPISGHTALYWYRQSLGQGLEFLIYFQGNSAPDKSGLPSDRFSAERTGGSVSTLTIQRTQQEDSAVYLCASSPRQGPKAYEQYFGPGTRLTVT.